This T cell receptor beta chain was sequenced in a study of blood T cell repertoires in COVID-19. Across the whole study: The study drew acute and convalescent COVID-19 samples from the United States, Italy and Spain. The analysed material was cDNA or gDNA that came from T cells, B-cell-depleted T cells, or PBMCs.

This CDR3 comprises 14 residues. Trimming removed 4 bases from V and 1 base from J, with 10 bases in between. Germline CDR1 is LGHDT and CDR2 is YNNKEL (reference sequence). Methods used by the authors: Estimated nucleated cell counts came from reference gene primer amplification. Here immunoSEQ multiplex PCR was the method, and the copy in TCRdb shows in-frame clones only, minus some. V and J calls and clone size come straight from that table; D and trimming were deduced from the DNA. There are some 28,000 clones in the sample; roughly nine tenths occur only once, and around 10% lies in the top ten.

This clonotype was sampled from a human donor in a cohort sampled during active COVID-19. The chain has TRBV3-1 (or the pseudogene TRBV3-2) and TRBJ1-1, with a possible D match to TRBD1 (6 bases). The sequencing sample was made of peripheral blood. The CDR3 DNA reads as TGTGCCAGCAGCCCCATGACAGGGAACACTGAAGCTTTCTTT. Amino acid sequence: CASSPMTGNTEAFF.